The next 3 T cell receptor beta chains were all read from a single sample in a study of T cell responses to AZD1222 COVID-19 vaccine. The method was immunoSEQ multiplex PCR; TCRdb's version includes in-frame clones alone and lacks a portion of them. The table shows roughly 180,000 clones, with 90% to 95% occurring only once. Source: peripheral blood, taken on day 0 of AZD1222 vaccination. The source of these receptors is an adult in good health.

The chain links TRBV4-3 to TRBJ2-3; 12 bases map to TRBD2. This CDR3 spans 15 amino acids. Unmatched junction bases numbered 4, after V lost 3 bases and J lost 6 bases. Germline-derived CDR1 and CDR2 are LGHNA and YSLEER. CDR3: CASSQTSGSGDTQYF. The CDR3 DNA reads TGCGCCAGCAGCCAGACTAGCGGGAGTGGTGATACGCAGTATTTT.

This clone was seen just once. The chain recombines TRBV28 with TRBJ1-4, with TRBD1 as a possible D gene (6 bases). This CDR3 spans 14 amino acids. The V end was cut by 10 bases, the J end by 9 bases, with 21 bases between. The germline V gene has CDR1 MDHEN and CDR2 SYDVKM. The CDR3 coding sequence is TGTGCCACCATTCTGGGGGCCCAGGGGAAAAAACTGTTTTTT. This codes for CATILGAQGKKLFF.

V gene TRBV6-4 combines with J gene TRBJ2-1; D not certain. This CDR3 comprises 13 residues. Looked up from germline, CDR1 is MRHNA and CDR2 is SNTAGT. The V and J ends lost 0 bases and 7 bases respectively, with 7 bases between them. CDR3 sequence: CASSDSIANEQFF. CDR3 nucleotides: TGTGCCAGCAGTGACTCGATAGCTAATGAGCAGTTCTTC.